This TCR beta chain came from a study of T-cell memory formation after mild COVID-19. Study findings and constraints: Clones from the second wave (peaking day 37) had unconfirmed SARS-CoV-2 specificity. Mainly in CM and EM were contracting CD4+ clones; CD8+ were in EMRA. A balance of CD4 and CD8 characterized clones contracting day 15 to 85, whereas later expanders leaned CD4+.

After 5'RACE with constant-segment primers, TCR alpha and TCR beta cDNA libraries carrying sample barcodes and UMIs were obtained. Each CDR3 protein is one row after TCRdb ran MiXCR on the 5' RACE reads. This sample yields a few hundred thousand distinct CDR3 sequences, of which around 28% are seen a single time; approximately 13% belongs to the top ten. The V and J ends lost 0 bases and 5 bases respectively, with 15 bases between them. The V gene's germline CDR1 is SGHKS and CDR2 YYEKEE (reference sequence). The length of the CDR3 is 15 residues. A remark on this clonotype: The antigen is unknown.

The chain combines TRBV5-5 with TRBJ2-7, with a weak D call TRBD2 (6 bases). Input material: PBMCs or a T cell subset sorted from them (not recorded which). This TCR was recovered from an adult woman who had mild COVID-19 (a few samples of this study predate the infection). Cell type and time point are not known. This chain's CDR3 is CASSLVLRGTDEQYF. The CDR3 region has the DNA TGTGCCAGCAGCTTGGTACTACGGGGGACGGACGAGCAGTACTTC.